A selection of T cell receptor beta chains follows, all from one sample in a study of tumor-infiltrating T cells and Merkel cell polyomavirus. TCRdb's table, derived via immunoSEQ multiplex PCR, lists solely in-frame clones and lacks some. The sample holds a few thousand clones; about 98% are singletons and the top ten take more than 2.5%. The material sequenced was lymph node tissue. The receptors originated from a man aged 65 to 79 with Merkel cell carcinoma. The CDR3 runs from the conserved cysteine through the conserved F or W. The D gene is left open where the match is weak. Clone size, where shown, is once, few, many, or a class for clones that have expanded.

TRBV5-1	TRBJ2-2	NA	TRBD1	CASSFGQGARTGELFF	TGCGCCAGCAGCTTCGGACAGGGGGCGCGAACCGGGGAGCTGTTTTTT
TRBV19	TRBJ1-5	NA	TRBD1	CASTPGQGASQPQHF	TGTGCCAGCACACCGGGACAGGGGGCCAGTCAGCCCCAGCATTTT
TRBV4-2	TRBJ1-4	NA	NA	CASSQLAGTNEKLFF	TGTGCCAGCAGCCAACTTGCAGGGACTAATGAAAAACTGTTTTTT
TRBV29-1	TRBJ2-1	NA	NA	CSVAKRSSYNEQFF	TGCAGCGTTGCCAAGAGGAGCTCCTACAATGAGCAGTTCTTC
TRBV2	TRBJ2-3	NA	TRBD2	CASRRLAGSTDTQYF	TGTGCCAGCAGAAGACTAGCGGGAAGCACAGATACGCAGTATTTT
TRBV29-1	TRBJ2-3	NA	NA	CSLGMAGQTATQYF	TGCAGCCTCGGTATGGCGGGGCAAACCGCTACGCAGTATTTT
TRBV4-2	TRBJ2-1	once	TRBD2	CASSQAGTSSNEQFF	TGTGCCAGCAGCCAGGCCGGGACTAGTTCCAATGAGCAGTTCTTC
TRBV18	TRBJ2-5	NA	TRBD1	CASSLYGQGSQETQYF	TGTGCCAGCTCACTCTACGGACAGGGGAGCCAAGAGACCCAGTACTTC
TRBV11-2	TRBJ2-7	NA	TRBD2	CASSLERTSSYEQYF	TGTGCCAGCAGCTTAGAGCGGACTAGCTCCTACGAGCAGTACTTC
TRBV30	TRBJ2-5	NA	NA	CAWSPGVETQYF	TGTGCCTGGAGCCCGGGGGTAGAGACCCAGTACTTC
TRBV5-6	TRBJ2-2	NA	TRBD2	CASCRGDRTGELFF	TGTGCCAGCTGCCGGGGGGATCGGACCGGGGAGCTGTTTTTT
TRBV7-2	TRBJ1-2	NA	NA	CASRPTGPYDGYTF	TGTGCCAGCAGACCCACAGGGCCGTACGACGGCTACACCTTC
TRBV2	TRBJ2-5	NA	TRBD2	CASRGGASAYQETQYF	TGTGCCAGCCGGGGAGGGGCTAGCGCGTACCAAGAGACCCAGTACTTC
TRBV10-3	TRBJ1-5	once	NA	CAISAWDNNQPQHF	TGTGCCATCAGTGCTTGGGACAACAATCAGCCCCAGCATTTT
TRBV7-6	TRBJ1-3	NA	TRBD1	CASSLGDRGPGGNTIYF	TGTGCCAGCAGCTTAGGGGACAGGGGGCCCGGTGGAAACACCATATATTTT
TRBV7-3	TRBJ1-2	NA	TRBD1	CASSLSGQGAPYGYTF	TGTGCCAGCAGCTTATCCGGGCAGGGGGCGCCTTATGGCTACACCTTC
TRBV7-6	TRBJ1-4	NA	NA	CASSLSRDEKLFF	TGTGCCAGCAGCTTATCGAGAGATGAAAAACTGTTTTTT